This TCR beta chain is drawn from a study of T cell changes during pregnancy in multiple sclerosis (dated by TCRdb to between 2017 and 2020). Study-wide context: In women with multiple sclerosis, the researchers looked at how the T cell repertoire shifted as pregnancy progressed.

The CDR3 goes from the cysteine to the phenylalanine over 15 residues. The read is trimmed to its CDR3 DNA, 45 bases read in frame from base 1. Germline trimming: 2 bases from V, 8 bases from J; junction bases outside gene matches: 7. CDR1 and CDR2 are read off the germline V gene as SGHTA and FQGTGA. The library relied on the immunoSEQ multiplex PCR assay. TCRdb mirrors the immuneACCESS table, restricted to in-frame sequences. Some clones are absent from its copies; in checked studies, under half trace to an unresolved V gene, and the reason for the others is unknown. Recorded for this sample are under 45,000 clones; about nine tenths of them occurred a single time. Of the sample, 0.55% to 0.85% is held by the ten largest clones. A few counts support this clone. Its antigen target is currently unknown. No base-level quality is on record; no much larger clone is a single base apart.

The sequenced sample was CD4+ T cells from peripheral blood mononuclear cells, obtained in the first trimester of pregnancy. This clonotype originated in a female donor with multiple sclerosis, enrolled in a pregnancy study. The chain joins TRBV7-3 to TRBJ2-1, and TRBD2 aligns with 9 junction nucleotides. CDR3 loop: CASSLSGGRGDEQFF. The sequence in DNA is TGTGCCAGCAGCTTATCTGGCGGGAGGGGTGATGAGCAGTTCTTC.